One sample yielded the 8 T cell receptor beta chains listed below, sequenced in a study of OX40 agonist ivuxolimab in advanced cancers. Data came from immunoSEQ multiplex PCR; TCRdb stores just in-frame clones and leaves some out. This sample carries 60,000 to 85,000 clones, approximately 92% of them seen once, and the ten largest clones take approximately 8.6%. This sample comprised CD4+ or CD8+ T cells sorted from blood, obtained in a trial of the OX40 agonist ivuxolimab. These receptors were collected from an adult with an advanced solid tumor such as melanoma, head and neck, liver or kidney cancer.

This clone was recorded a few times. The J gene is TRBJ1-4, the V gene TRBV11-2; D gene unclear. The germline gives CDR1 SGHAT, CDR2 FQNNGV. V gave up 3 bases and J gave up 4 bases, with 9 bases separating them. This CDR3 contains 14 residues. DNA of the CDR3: TGTGCCAGCAGCTTGTCCGGGGATAATGAAAAACTGTTTTTT. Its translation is CASSLSGDNEKLFF.

CDR3 coding DNA: TGTGCCACCCAAATGGCTAGCGGGGTATACAATGAGCAGTTCTTC. Translation gives CATQMASGVYNEQFF. The gene calls are TRBV19 and TRBJ2-1; 9 bases line up with TRBD2. The CDR3 covers 15 residues. Germline CDR1 and CDR2: LNHDA and SQIVND (reference sequence). The V gene end was trimmed by 10 bases and the J gene end by 4 bases; junction bases not matched to a gene: 11.

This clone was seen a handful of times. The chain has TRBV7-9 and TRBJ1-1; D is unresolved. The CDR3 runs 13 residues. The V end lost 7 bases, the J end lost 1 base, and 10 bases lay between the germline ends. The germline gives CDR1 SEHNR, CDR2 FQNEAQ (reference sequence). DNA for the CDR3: TGTGCCAGCACCCCGACGGGGAACACTGAAGCTTTCTTT. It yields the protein CASTPTGNTEAFF. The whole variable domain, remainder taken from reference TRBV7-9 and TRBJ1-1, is DTGVSQNPRHKITKRGQNVTFRCDPISEHNRLYWYRQTLGQGPEFLTYFQNEAQLEKSRLLSDRFSAERPKGSFSTLEIQRTEQGDSAMYLCASTPTGNTEAFFGQGTRLTVV.

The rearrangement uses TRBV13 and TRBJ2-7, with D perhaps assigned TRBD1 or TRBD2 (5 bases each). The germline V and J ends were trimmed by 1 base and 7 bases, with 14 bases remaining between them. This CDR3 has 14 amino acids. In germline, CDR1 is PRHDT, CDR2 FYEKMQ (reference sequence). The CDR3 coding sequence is TGTGCCAGCAGCTTAGAAGGGGACCCCAGTGAGCAGTACTTC. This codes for CASSLEGDPSEQYF.

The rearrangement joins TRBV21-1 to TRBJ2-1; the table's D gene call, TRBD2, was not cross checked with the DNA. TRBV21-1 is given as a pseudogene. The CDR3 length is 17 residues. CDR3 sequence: CASSKVASGGAYNEQFF. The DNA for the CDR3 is TGTGCCAGCAGCAAAGTGGCTAGCGGGGGGGCCTACAATGAGCAGTTCTTC.

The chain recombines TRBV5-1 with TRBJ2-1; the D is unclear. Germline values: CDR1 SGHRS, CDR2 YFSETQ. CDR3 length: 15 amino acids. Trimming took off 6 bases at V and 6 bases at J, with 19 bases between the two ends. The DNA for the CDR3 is TGCGCCAGCAAGACGGCGAATCCGCGGCTCAATGAGCAGTTCTTC. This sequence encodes CASKTANPRLNEQFF. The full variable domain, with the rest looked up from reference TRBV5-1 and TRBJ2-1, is KAGVTQTPRYLIKTRGQQVTLSCSPISGHRSVSWYQQTPGQGLQFLFEYFSETQRNKGNFPGRFSGRQFSNSRSEMNVSTLELGDSALYLCASKTANPRLNEQFFGPGTRLTVL.

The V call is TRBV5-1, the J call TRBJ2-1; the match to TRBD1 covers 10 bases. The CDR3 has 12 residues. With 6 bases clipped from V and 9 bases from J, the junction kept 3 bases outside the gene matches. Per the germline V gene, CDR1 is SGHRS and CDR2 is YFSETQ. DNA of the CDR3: TGCGCCAGCACGGGACAGGGGTTTGAGCAGTTCTTC. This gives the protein CASTGQGFEQFF.

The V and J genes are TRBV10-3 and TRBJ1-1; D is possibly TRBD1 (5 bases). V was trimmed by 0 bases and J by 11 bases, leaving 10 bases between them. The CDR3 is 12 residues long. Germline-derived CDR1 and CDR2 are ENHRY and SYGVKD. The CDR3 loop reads CAISESTVGAFF. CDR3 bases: TGTGCCATCAGTGAGTCGACAGTGGGGGCTTTCTTT.